The 10 T cell receptor beta chains in this list originate from one sample, sequenced in a study of cytomegalovirus exposure and HLA in healthy donors. In the PCR, 60 Vbeta and 13 Jbeta primers were used. TCRdb's table, derived via immunoSEQ multiplex PCR, lists solely in-frame clones and lacks some. In the table there are roughly 120,000 clones, approximately 84% of which are singletons. Sequenced material: PBMCs. The receptors shown here come from a man aged 45-65 years in good health and CMV-seronegative.

The chain recombines TRBV5-4 with TRBJ2-3; TRBD1 agrees at 12 bases. Trimming at V came to 4 bases and at J to 1 base, leaving 4 bases not matched to a gene. Germline assignment: CDR1 SGHNT and CDR2 YYREEE (reference sequence). This CDR3 is built from 16 residues. This chain's CDR3 is CASSLRDRGRTDTQYF. CDR3 DNA sequence: TGTGCCAGCAGCCTCCGGGACAGGGGGCGCACAGATACGCAGTATTTT.

This clone was seen only a few times. The chain combines TRBV19 with TRBJ2-7, with 8 bases fitting TRBD1. In germline, CDR1 is LNHDA, CDR2 SQIVND (reference sequence). The CDR3 runs to 14 residues. Germline trimming cut 4 bases from V and 1 base from J; bases unmatched to any gene: 3. This CDR3 reads CASSTDRVSYEQYF. DNA of the CDR3: TGTGCCAGTAGTACGGACAGGGTTTCCTACGAGCAGTACTTC.

This clone was counted only a few times. The rearrangement uses TRBV4-3 and TRBJ2-1; 7 nucleotides agree with TRBD2. V shed 4 bases and J 8 bases; nucleotides not matched to a gene: 8. CDR3 length equals 14 residues. Germline V gene data show CDR1 as LGHNA and CDR2 as YSLEER. In DNA form, the CDR3 reads TGCGCCAGCAGCCTGACTAGCCTGGAGGATGAGCAGTTCTTC. Translation gives CASSLTSLEDEQFF.

This sequence joins TRBV5-1 and TRBJ2-3; 10 nucleotides align to TRBD2. With 7 bases clipped from V and 2 bases from J, the junction kept 7 bases outside the gene matches. Germline V gene data show CDR1 as SGHRS and CDR2 as YFSETQ. The CDR3 extends over 15 amino acids. CDR3 sequence reads: CASGIGLADTDTQYF. CDR3 DNA: TGCGCCAGCGGCATCGGACTAGCGGACACAGATACGCAGTATTTT.

The sample holds a few counts of this clone. The CDR3 loop is CASSQMTGAGNTIYF. DNA for the CDR3: TGTGCCAGCAGCCAAATGACAGGGGCCGGAAACACCATATATTTT. The chain has TRBV7-6 and TRBJ1-3; 8 bases match TRBD1. J was trimmed by 4 bases and V by 5 bases; bases with no gene match: 7. Germline CDR1 and CDR2: SGHVS and FNYEAQ. The CDR3 covers 15 residues.

The CDR3: CASSDFPNTEAFF. The CDR3 region has the DNA TGTGCCAGCAGTGACTTTCCGAACACTGAAGCTTTCTTT. This chain connects TRBV2 to TRBJ1-1; unclear D gene. V was clipped by 3 bases and J by 1 base, with 6 bases between them. The CDR3 runs 13 residues. The germline V gene has CDR1 SNHLY and CDR2 FYNNEI. The full variable domain, completed using reference TRBV2 and TRBJ1-1, is EPEVTQTPSHQVTQMGQEVILRCVPISNHLYFYWYRQILGQKVEFLVSFYNNEISEKSEIFDDQFSVERPDGSNFTLKIRSTKLEDSAMYFCASSDFPNTEAFFGQGTRLTVV.

This clone was counted only a few times. CDR3 sequence: CASSPGTGGSSYEQYF. The CDR3 region has the DNA TGTGCCAGCTCACCTGGGACAGGGGGCTCTTCCTACGAGCAGTACTTC. The chain carries TRBV18 and TRBJ2-7; 12 nucleotides align to TRBD1. The germline CDR1 and CDR2 sequences are KGHSH and LQKENI. Trimming removed 3 bases from V and 1 base from J; junction bases left unmatched: 4. The CDR3 has 16 amino acids.

CDR3 sequence reads: CASSDEQGREQYF. CDR3 coding DNA: TGTGCCAGCAGTGACGAACAGGGTCGCGAGCAGTACTTC. The chain has TRBV2 and TRBJ2-7; D is possibly TRBD1 (6 bases). The CDR3 consists of 13 residues. Germline CDR1 SNHLY, CDR2 FYNNEI. Deletions cut 3 bases from V and 6 bases from J, with 12 bases between.

The chain couples TRBV5-1 to TRBJ1-2; 12 bases map to TRBD1. CDR3 length equals 17 residues. Germline V gene sequence: CDR1 SGHRS, CDR2 YFSETQ. V was clipped by 4 bases and J by 5 bases; unmatched bases: 12. CDR3 in amino acids: CASSPGQGAIEGYGYTF. The DNA of the CDR3 is TGCGCCAGCAGCCCGGGACAGGGGGCAATCGAGGGGTATGGCTACACCTTC.

This chain uses TRBV7-9 with TRBJ1-4, with a tentative D call TRBD1 (6 bases). The germline V gene has CDR1 SEHNR and CDR2 FQNEAQ (reference sequence). Trimming took off 3 bases at V and 8 bases at J, with 10 bases between the two ends. The CDR3 runs to 13 residues. The CDR3 region has the DNA TGTGCCAGCAGCTTGGGGGCTCGAGAAAAACTGTTTTTT. Translating gives CASSLGAREKLFF. Full variable domain (rest looked up from reference TRBV7-9 and TRBJ1-4): DTGVSQNPRHKITKRGQNVTFRCDPISEHNRLYWYRQTLGQGPEFLTYFQNEAQLEKSRLLSDRFSAERPKGSFSTLEIQRTEQGDSAMYLCASSLGAREKLFFGSGTQLSVL.